This is a list of T cell receptor beta chains from one sample in a study of cytomegalovirus exposure and HLA in healthy donors. The table came from immunoSEQ multiplex PCR; TCRdb's copy has only in-frame clones and leaves some out. The table has around 120,000 clones, 88% seen once. The sample was PBMCs. These receptors were collected from a man aged 18 to 30 in good health and CMV-seronegative. The CDR3 runs from the conserved cysteine through the conserved F or W. Clone size is not always given. Where it is, it says once, few, many or a class for expanded clones.

-	TRBV6-1	TRBJ2-1	CASSARGLAGWYNEQFF
-	TRBV9	TRBJ2-2	CASSVRGQKTGRDTGELFF
-	TRBV5-6	TRBJ1-3	CASSLILAPGSGNTIYF
-	TRBV6-5	TRBJ1-2	CASCPGMSYGYTF
-	TRBV5-1	TRBJ1-4	CASSLRVFDEKLFF
-	TRBV2	TRBJ2-7	CASKLAGYEQYF
-	TRBV7-2	TRBJ2-7	CASSVQFYEQYF
-	TRBV28	TRBJ2-7	CASSLLVGVDYEQYF
-	TRBV30	TRBJ2-7	CAWSSPGQGMRYEQYF
-	TRBV12-5	TRBJ1-1	CASASRMNTEAFF
-	TRBV27	TRBJ2-3	CASSIGQGPDTQYF
few	TRBV7-9	TRBJ1-2	CASSLIDYGYTF
-	TRBV6-1	TRBJ1-1	CASSVQGFLMNTEAFF
-	TRBV28	TRBJ1-2	CASSRRTGANYGYTF
-	TRBV12-5	TRBJ2-4	CASGLDSGGKNIQYF
-	TRBV14	TRBJ1-2	CASSQDIKPGVGYTF
-	TRBV10-1	TRBJ1-6	CASSELAGEHSPLHF